This TCR beta chain is from a study of blood T cell repertoires in COVID-19. Whole-study context: Donors in the United States, Italy and Spain gave samples during acute or convalescent COVID-19.

Original methodology: The assay estimated nucleated cells by amplifying reference gene primers. Here immunoSEQ multiplex PCR was the method, and the copy in TCRdb shows in-frame clones only, minus some. That table furnishes V, J and clone size, whereas the DNA furnished D and trimming. The sample includes roughly 250,000 clones, about 85% of them seen just once. This clone occurred once. V lost 1 base to trimming and J lost 8 bases; unmatched junction nucleotides: 11. The CDR3 runs 15 residues. Per germline, CDR1 GTSNPN and CDR2 SVGIG (reference sequence). This clonotype was obtained from a human donor with COVID-19, enrolled during active disease. The donor label of this sample is uncertain. The chain couples TRBV30 to TRBJ2-1; 7 bases match TRBD1. The specimen was peripheral blood. The CDR3 DNA reads TGTGCCTGGAGTGGGGACAGCCCGGCCCTGGATGAGCAGTTCTTC. Translating gives CAWSGDSPALDEQFF.